The TCR beta chain under discussion was sequenced for a study of T cell responses to AZD1222 COVID-19 vaccine. Whole-study findings and limits: All repertoire sampling was performed exclusively after the peak T cell response.

Regarding this clone: Antigen unknown.

The table came from immunoSEQ multiplex PCR; TCRdb's copy has only in-frame clones and leaves some out. The data hold 150,000 to 170,000 clones, with about 87% observed a single time. The CDR3 contains 17 residues. Germline V gene lookup returns CDR1 KGHDR and CDR2 SFDVKD. The germline V and J ends were trimmed by 3 bases and 5 bases, with 22 bases remaining between them. Sequenced here: peripheral blood, sampled on day 0 of AZD1222 vaccination. The receptor comes from an adult in good health. The chain has TRBV24-1 and TRBJ2-7, with D possibly matching TRBD2 (7 bases). The CDR3 sequence is CATSDALSGGGLDEQYF. The CDR3 DNA reads TGTGCCACCAGTGATGCCCTTTCGGGGGGCGGTCTCGACGAGCAGTACTTC.